Here is one TCR beta chain with its context. Its antigen remains unknown. These data are taken from a study of OX40 agonist ivuxolimab in advanced cancers. Across the study: Every 2 weeks, patients got intravenous ivuxolimab at one of six dose levels (0.01-10 mg/kg). Study-wide results and caveats: Expanded peripheral T cells had an undetermined antigen specificity. Compared with others, partial responders at 0.1-3.0 mg/kg displayed clonal expansion among the lowest.

This table comes from immunoSEQ multiplex PCR, and its TCRdb copy is limited to in-frame clones, with some not included. The data show around 82,000 clones, more than 70% seen once. The starting material was CD4+ or CD8+ T cells sorted from blood, obtained in a trial of the OX40 agonist ivuxolimab. This TCR was recovered from an adult with an advanced solid tumor such as melanoma, head and neck, liver or kidney cancer.

CDR3 in DNA: TGTGCCAGCAGCGTCCCCGGGACGGTGAACACTGAAGCTTTCTTT. It codes for CASSVPGTVNTEAFF. The V and J genes are TRBV27 and TRBJ1-1, with D perhaps TRBD1 (5 bases). V shed 6 bases and J shed 0 bases, with 14 bases lying between them. This CDR3 has 15 residues. The germline CDR1 and CDR2 sequences are MNHEY and SMNVEV (reference sequence).